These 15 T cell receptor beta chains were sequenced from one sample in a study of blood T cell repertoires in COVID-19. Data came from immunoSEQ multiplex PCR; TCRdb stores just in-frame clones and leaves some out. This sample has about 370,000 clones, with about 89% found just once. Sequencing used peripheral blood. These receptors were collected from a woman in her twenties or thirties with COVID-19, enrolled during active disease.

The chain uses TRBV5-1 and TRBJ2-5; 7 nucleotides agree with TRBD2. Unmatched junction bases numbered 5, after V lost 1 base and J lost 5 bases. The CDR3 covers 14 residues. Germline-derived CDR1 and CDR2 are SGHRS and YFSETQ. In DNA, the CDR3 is TGCGCCAGCAGCTTGATCAGGGAGGGCGAGACCCAGTACTTC. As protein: CASSLIREGETQYF.

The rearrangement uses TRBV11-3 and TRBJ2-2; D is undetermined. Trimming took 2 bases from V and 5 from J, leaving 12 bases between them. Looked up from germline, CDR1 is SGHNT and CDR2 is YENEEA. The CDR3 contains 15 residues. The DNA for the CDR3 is TGTGCCAGCAGCTTACTGCCGAGTTCGACCGGGGAGCTGTTTTTT. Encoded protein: CASSLLPSSTGELFF.

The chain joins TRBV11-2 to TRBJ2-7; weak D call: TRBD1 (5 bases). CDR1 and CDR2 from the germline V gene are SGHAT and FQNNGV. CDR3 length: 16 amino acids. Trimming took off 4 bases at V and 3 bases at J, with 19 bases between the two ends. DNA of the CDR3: TGTGCCAGCAGCTCGCCCAGAACTTACGACAGCTACGAGCAGTACTTC. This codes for CASSSPRTYDSYEQYF.

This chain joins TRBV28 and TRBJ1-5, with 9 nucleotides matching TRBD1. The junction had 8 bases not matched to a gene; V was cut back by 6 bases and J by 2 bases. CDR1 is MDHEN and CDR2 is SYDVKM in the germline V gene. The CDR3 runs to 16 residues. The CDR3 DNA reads TGTGCCAGCAGCCACGACAGGGGGGTGGGCAATCAGCCCCAGCATTTT. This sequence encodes CASSHDRGVGNQPQHF.

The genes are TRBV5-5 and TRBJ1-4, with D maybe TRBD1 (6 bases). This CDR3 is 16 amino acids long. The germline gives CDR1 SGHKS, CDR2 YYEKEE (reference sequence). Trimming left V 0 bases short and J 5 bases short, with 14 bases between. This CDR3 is CASSLVPGHRNEKLFF. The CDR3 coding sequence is TGTGCCAGCAGCTTGGTCCCGGGACATAGAAATGAAAAACTGTTTTTT.

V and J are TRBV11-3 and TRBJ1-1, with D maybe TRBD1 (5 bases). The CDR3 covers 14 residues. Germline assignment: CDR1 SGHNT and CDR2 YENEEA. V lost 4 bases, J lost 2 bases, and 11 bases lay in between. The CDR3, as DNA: TGTGCCAGCAGCTCCCGACAGCAAAACACTGAAGCTTTCTTT. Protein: CASSSRQQNTEAFF.

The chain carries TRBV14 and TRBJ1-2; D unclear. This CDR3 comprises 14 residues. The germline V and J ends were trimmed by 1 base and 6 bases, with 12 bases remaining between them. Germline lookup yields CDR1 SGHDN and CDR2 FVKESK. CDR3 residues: CASSQVWQSDGYTF. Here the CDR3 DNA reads TGTGCCAGCAGCCAAGTTTGGCAGTCCGATGGCTACACCTTC.

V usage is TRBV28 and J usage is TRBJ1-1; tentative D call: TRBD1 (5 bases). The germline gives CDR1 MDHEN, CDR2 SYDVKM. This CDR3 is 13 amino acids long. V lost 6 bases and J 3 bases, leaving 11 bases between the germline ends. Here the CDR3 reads CASRLQGDTEAFF. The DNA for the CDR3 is TGTGCCAGCAGGCTCCAGGGTGACACTGAAGCTTTCTTT.

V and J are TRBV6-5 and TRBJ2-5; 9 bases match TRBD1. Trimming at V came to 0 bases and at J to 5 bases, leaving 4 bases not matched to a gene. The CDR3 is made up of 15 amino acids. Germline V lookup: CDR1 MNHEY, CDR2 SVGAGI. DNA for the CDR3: TGTGCCAGCAGTTACTCGATCGACAGGGGGGAGACCCAGTACTTC. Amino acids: CASSYSIDRGETQYF.

The DNA for the CDR3 is TGTGCCAGCAGCTTGGCAGGGCTTAATTCACCCCTCCACTTT. It yields the protein CASSLAGLNSPLHF. The chain links TRBV5-4 to TRBJ1-6, with D tentatively TRBD1 (5 bases). Deletions cut 0 bases from V and 6 bases from J, with 7 bases between. This CDR3 region has 14 residues. Looked up from germline, CDR1 is SGHNT and CDR2 is YYREEE (reference sequence).

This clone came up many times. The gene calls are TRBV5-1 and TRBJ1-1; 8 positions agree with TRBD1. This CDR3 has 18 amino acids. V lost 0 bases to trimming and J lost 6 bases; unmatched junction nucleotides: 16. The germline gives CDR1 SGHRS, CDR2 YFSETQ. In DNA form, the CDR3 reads TGCGCCAGCAGCTTGGGGGCAACGTTAAGGACAGGGATATCTGAAGCTTTCTTT. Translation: CASSLGATLRTGISEAFF. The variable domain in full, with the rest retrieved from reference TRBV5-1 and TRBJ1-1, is KAGVTQTPRYLIKTRGQQVTLSCSPISGHRSVSWYQQTPGQGLQFLFEYFSETQRNKGNFPGRFSGRQFSNSRSEMNVSTLELGDSALYLCASSLGATLRTGISEAFFGQGTRLTVV.

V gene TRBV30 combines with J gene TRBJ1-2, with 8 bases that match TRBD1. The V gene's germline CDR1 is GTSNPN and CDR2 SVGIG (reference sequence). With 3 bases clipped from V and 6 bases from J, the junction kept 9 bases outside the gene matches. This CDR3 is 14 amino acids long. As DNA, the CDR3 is TGTGCCTGGAGCCAAATTACAGGGGGGGATGGCTACACCTTC. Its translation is CAWSQITGGDGYTF.

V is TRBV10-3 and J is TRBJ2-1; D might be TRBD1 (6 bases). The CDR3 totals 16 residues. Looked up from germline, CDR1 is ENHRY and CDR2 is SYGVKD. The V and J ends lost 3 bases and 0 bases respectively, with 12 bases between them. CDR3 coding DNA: TGTGCCATCAGTGATACAGGGCGGAGCTCCTACAATGAGCAGTTCTTC. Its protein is CAISDTGRSSYNEQFF.

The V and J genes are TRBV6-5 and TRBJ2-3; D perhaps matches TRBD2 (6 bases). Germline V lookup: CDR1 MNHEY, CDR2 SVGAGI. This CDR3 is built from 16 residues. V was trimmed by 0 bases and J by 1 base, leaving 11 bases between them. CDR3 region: CASSYSGGVGTDTQYF. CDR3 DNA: TGTGCCAGCAGTTACTCAGGCGGGGTGGGCACAGATACGCAGTATTTT.

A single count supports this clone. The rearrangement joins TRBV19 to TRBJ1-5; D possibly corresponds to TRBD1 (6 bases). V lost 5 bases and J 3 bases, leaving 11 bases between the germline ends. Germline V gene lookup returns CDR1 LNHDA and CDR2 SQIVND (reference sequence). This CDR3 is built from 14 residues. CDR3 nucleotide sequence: TGTGCCAGTAGTGACGACAGGTCCAATCAGCCCCAGCATTTT. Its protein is CASSDDRSNQPQHF.